The 20 T cell receptor beta chains below all came from one sample that was sequenced in a study of CD8+ T cells in alopecia areata. Sample treatment: oral pan-JAK inhibitor, 5-10 mg twice daily. Extracted RNA was reverse transcribed into cDNA, the sequencing template. Using immunoSEQ multiplex PCR, the repertoire was profiled, and TCRdb retains in-frame clones only, with some absent. This sample carries fewer than 250,000 clones, roughly 60% of them seen once, and the ten largest clones take about 0.94%. This specimen consisted of CD4+ T cells sorted from blood, obtained at week 24, from a patient treated with tofacitinib. These receptors all stem from a human donor with alopecia areata.

In its sample, this clone was seen a few times. The chain carries TRBV11-3 and TRBJ2-1; 8 bases map to TRBD2. Germline CDR1 reads SGHNT; CDR2 reads YENEEA. The J segment lost 3 bases and the V segment lost 1 base, leaving 5 bases of the junction unmatched. The CDR3 consists of 16 residues. CDR3 sequence reads: CASSLVGAGGYNEQFF. The CDR3 DNA follows: TGTGCCAGCAGCTTAGTCGGTGCGGGGGGCTACAATGAGCAGTTCTTC.

The gene calls are TRBV10-3 and TRBJ1-1; D unresolved. Trimming removed 8 bases at V and 0 bases at J, with 7 bases between. The CDR3 runs to 12 residues. Germline assignment: CDR1 ENHRY and CDR2 SYGVKD. CDR3 residues: CAISPLNTEAFF. DNA for the CDR3: TGTGCCATCTCACCCCTGAACACTGAAGCTTTCTTT.

The CDR3 sequence: CASSPRDRGVRGYTF. In nucleotides, the CDR3 is TGTGCCAGCAGTCCCCGGGACAGGGGAGTACGGGGCTACACCTTC. This rearrangement joins TRBV27 to TRBJ1-2, with 10 bases that match TRBD1. The CDR3 consists of 15 residues. The V and J ends lost 5 bases and 8 bases, in that order; junction bases with no gene match: 11. CDR1 is MNHEY and CDR2 is SMNVEV in the germline V gene (reference sequence).

The chain recombines TRBV30 with TRBJ2-5; D might be TRBD1 (6 bases). The V gene lost 4 bases and the J gene lost 5 bases, with 8 bases spanning the gap. Germline-derived CDR1 and CDR2 are GTSNPN and SVGIG (reference sequence). This CDR3 has 11 amino acids. CDR3 DNA sequence: TGTGCCTGGACTACAGGGGAGACCCAGTACTTC. It translates to CAWTTGETQYF.

V is TRBV5-1 and J is TRBJ2-2, with D hard to call. With 5 bases removed from V and 10 bases from J, the gap between germline ends came to 15 bases. The CDR3 contains 13 residues. Germline V gene lookup returns CDR1 SGHRS and CDR2 YFSETQ. The chain's CDR3 is CASRRTATEELFF. The CDR3 bases are TGCGCCAGCAGACGGACCGCTACAGAGGAGCTGTTTTTT.

The rearrangement links TRBV2 to TRBJ2-7; D may correspond to TRBD1 or TRBD2 (5 bases each). V shed 4 bases and J shed 1 base, with 8 bases lying between them. This CDR3 spans 13 amino acids. In germline, CDR1 is SNHLY, CDR2 FYNNEI. The CDR3 here is CASSVGTSYEQYF. The CDR3 nucleotides read TGTGCCAGCAGTGTGGGGACGTCCTACGAGCAGTACTTC.

This rearrangement joins TRBV29-1 to TRBJ2-6; a weak D match, TRBD1 (5 bases). Deletions cut 6 bases from V and 0 bases from J, with 9 bases between. The germline V gene encodes CDR1 SQVTM and CDR2 ANQGSEA. This CDR3 has 14 amino acids. Written as DNA, the CDR3 is TGCAGCGTGATACAGGTCTCTGGGGCCAACGTCCTGACTTTC. Its translation is CSVIQVSGANVLTF.

As to this clone: A junction end diverges from the germline sequence, so it may reflect a read error. V is TRBV29-1 and J is TRBJ2-1; D might be TRBD2 (5 bases). Germline V gives CDR1 SQVTM, CDR2 ANQGSEA. This CDR3 region has 13 residues. The CDR3 loop is CSASASSDNEQFF. CDR3 coding DNA: TGCAGCGCTTCGGCTAGCTCCGACAATGAGCAGTTCTTC.

The rearrangement uses TRBV29-1 and TRBJ2-4; maybe TRBD2 (5 bases). The V end lost 6 bases, the J end lost 6 bases, and 18 bases lay between the germline ends. This CDR3 is built from 14 residues. Germline V lookup: CDR1 SQVTM, CDR2 ANQGSEA. This chain's CDR3 is CSVVGFGAGNIQYF. CDR3 nucleotides: TGCAGCGTGGTGGGCTTCGGCGCGGGAAACATTCAGTACTTC.

This clone was recorded a few times. This chain links TRBV19 with TRBJ2-7; D may be TRBD1 (5 bases). Germline V gene lookup returns CDR1 LNHDA and CDR2 SQIVND (reference sequence). CDR3 size: 14 residues. With 3 bases removed from V and 2 bases from J, the gap between germline ends came to 11 bases. The CDR3: CASSIQGRAYEQYF. The CDR3 DNA is TGTGCCAGTAGTATTCAGGGTCGAGCCTACGAGCAGTACTTC.

The sample holds one count of this clone. This sequence joins TRBV25-1 and TRBJ1-2; TRBD1 might be the D (6 bases). The CDR3 totals 16 residues. Germline-derived CDR1 and CDR2 are MGHDK and SYGVNS. V gave up 8 bases and J gave up 3 bases, with 22 bases separating them. CDR3 region: CASHHQDRDNDYGYTF. For the CDR3, the DNA is TGTGCCAGCCATCATCAAGACCGGGACAACGACTATGGCTACACCTTC.

This clone has just one count. The rearrangement joins TRBV29-1 to TRBJ1-5; TRBD1 might be the D (5 bases). Germline assignment: CDR1 SQVTM and CDR2 ANQGSEA. The length of the CDR3 is 12 residues. Trimming left V 4 bases short and J 7 bases short, with 11 bases between. The CDR3 loop is CSVVVPGQPQHF. The CDR3 DNA reads as TGCAGCGTTGTAGTTCCAGGGCAGCCCCAGCATTTT.

This rearrangement joins TRBV30 to TRBJ2-2, with D possibly called TRBD1 or TRBD2 (5 bases each). With 0 bases removed from V and 6 bases from J, the gap between germline ends came to 8 bases. CDR1 and CDR2 from the germline V gene are GTSNPN and SVGIG (reference sequence). The CDR3 length is 13 residues. The CDR3 DNA reads as TGTGCCTGGAGTGTAAGAGGGGCCGGGGAGCTGTTTTTT. This sequence encodes CAWSVRGAGELFF. The variable domain in full, completed from reference TRBV30 and TRBJ2-2, reads SQTIHQWPATLVQPVGSPLSLECTVEGTSNPNLYWYRQAAGRGLQLLFYSVGIGQISSEVPQNLSASRPQDRQFILSSKKLLLSDSGFYLCAWSVRGAGELFFGEGSRLTVL.

In this sample, this clone turned up a few times. This chain uses TRBV4-3 with TRBJ2-5; a weak D match, TRBD2 (6 bases). Germline CDR1 LGHNA, CDR2 YSLEER. The CDR3 is made up of 13 amino acids. V was shortened by 4 bases and J by 4 bases, with 10 bases between the two germline ends. The CDR3 is CASSPISGETQYF. CDR3 in DNA: TGCGCCAGCAGCCCGATTAGCGGAGAGACCCAGTACTTC.

This clone has a handful of counts. The chain employs TRBV19 and TRBJ1-5; no clear D. The length of the CDR3 is 13 residues. The germline V gene has CDR1 LNHDA and CDR2 SQIVND (reference sequence). The ends were cut back, 1 base at V and 5 bases at J, with 6 bases in the middle. The CDR3 sequence: CASSIGADQPQHF. The DNA for the CDR3 is TGTGCCAGTAGTATAGGTGCGGATCAGCCCCAGCATTTT. Full variable domain (rest looked up from reference TRBV19 and TRBJ1-5): DGGITQSPKYLFRKEGQNVTLSCEQNLNHDAMYWYRQDPGQGLRLIYYSQIVNDFQKGDIAEGYSVSREKKESFPLTVTSAQKNPTAFYLCASSIGADQPQHFGDGTRLSIL.

There are a few counts of this clone. V is TRBV29-1 and J is TRBJ2-1, with D possibly TRBD2 on 7 matching bases. The CDR3 is made up of 17 amino acids. CDR1 and CDR2 (germline): SQVTM, ANQGSEA. V was cut by 7 bases and J by 12 bases, with 34 bases left in between. The CDR3 spells CSAYIPAGGSGGRPQFF. DNA of the CDR3: TGCAGCGCCTACATTCCTGCGGGCGGGTCCGGGGGGCGCCCGCAGTTCTTC.

This chain joins TRBV2 and TRBJ2-1, with D perhaps TRBD1 (5 bases). In germline, CDR1 is SNHLY, CDR2 FYNNEI. This CDR3 has 13 amino acids. The ends were cut back, 5 bases at V and 5 bases at J, with 10 bases in the middle. The CDR3 protein is CASSSMTDNEQFF. CDR3 in DNA: TGTGCCAGCAGTTCGATGACAGACAATGAGCAGTTCTTC.

This chain's CDR3 is CASSLGRGPTYEQYF. CDR3 coding DNA: TGTGCCAGCAGCTTAGGGCGGGGGCCAACATATGAGCAGTACTTC. This chain joins TRBV7-2 and TRBJ2-7; D perhaps matches TRBD2 (7 bases). V dropped 1 base and J dropped 7 bases, with 17 bases sitting between them. Germline V gene lookup returns CDR1 SGHTA and CDR2 FQGNSA. CDR3 length equals 15 residues.

This clone showed up just a few times. The chain recombines TRBV23-1 with TRBJ1-5; no definite D call. TRBV23-1 qualifies as an ORF whose function is uncertain. This CDR3 comprises 15 residues. Trimming removed 7 bases from V and 5 bases from J, with 18 bases in between. In DNA form, the CDR3 reads TGCGCCAGCAAGGTTGGCGCCTCAAATGATCAGCCCCAGCATTTT. Its translation is CASKVGASNDQPQHF.

This clone was counted only a few times. The chain is built from TRBV29-1 and TRBJ1-2; 8 bases are shared with TRBD1. J was trimmed by 4 bases and V by 4 bases; bases with no gene match: 5. This CDR3 is built from 13 residues. Germline CDR1 and CDR2: SQVTM and ANQGSEA. CDR3 in DNA: TGCAGCGTTGCAGGGGGCATCGGCTATGGCTACACCTTC. Amino acids: CSVAGGIGYGYTF. Together with reference TRBV29-1 and TRBJ1-2, the CDR3 gives the full variable domain: SAVISQKPSRDICQRGTSLTIQCQVDSQVTMMFWYRQQPGQSLTLIATANQGSEATYESGFVIDKFPISRPNLTFSTLTVSNMSPEDSSIYLCSVAGGIGYGYTFGSGTRLTVV.